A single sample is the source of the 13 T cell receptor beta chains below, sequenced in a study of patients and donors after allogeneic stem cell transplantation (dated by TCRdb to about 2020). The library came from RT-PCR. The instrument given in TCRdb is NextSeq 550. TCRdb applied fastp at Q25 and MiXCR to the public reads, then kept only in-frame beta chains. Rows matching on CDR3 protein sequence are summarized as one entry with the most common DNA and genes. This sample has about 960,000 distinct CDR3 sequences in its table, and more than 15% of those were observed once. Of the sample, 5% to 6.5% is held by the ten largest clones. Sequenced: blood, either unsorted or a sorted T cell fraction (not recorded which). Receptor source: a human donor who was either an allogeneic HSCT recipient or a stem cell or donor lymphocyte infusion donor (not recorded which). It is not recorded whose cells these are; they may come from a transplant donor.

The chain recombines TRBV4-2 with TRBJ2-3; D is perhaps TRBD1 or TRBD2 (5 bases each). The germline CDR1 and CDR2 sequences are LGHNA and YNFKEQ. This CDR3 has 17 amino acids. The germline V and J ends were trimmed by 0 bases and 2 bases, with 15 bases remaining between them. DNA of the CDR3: TGTGCCAGCAGCCAAGATCAGGGCACAGACTACACAGATACGCAGTATTTT. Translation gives CASSQDQGTDYTDTQYF.

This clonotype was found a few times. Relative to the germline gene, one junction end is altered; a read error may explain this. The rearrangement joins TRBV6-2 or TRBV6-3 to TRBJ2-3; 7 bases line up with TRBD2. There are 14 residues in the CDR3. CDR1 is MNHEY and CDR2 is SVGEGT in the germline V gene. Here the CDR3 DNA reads TGTGCCAGCAGTCAGACTTCGAGCGGGGCCGTGTCGGATTTT. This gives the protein CASSQTSSGAVSDF.

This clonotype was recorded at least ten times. CDR3 region: CASSLGGATYQPQHF. In DNA, the CDR3 is TGTGCCAGCAGTCTAGGGGGCGCGACATATCAGCCCCAGCATTTT. The rearrangement joins TRBV12-3 or TRBV12-4 to TRBJ1-5; 7 nucleotides align to TRBD1. Trimming took 5 bases from V and 5 from J; bases not matched to a gene: 9. The length of the CDR3 is 15 residues.

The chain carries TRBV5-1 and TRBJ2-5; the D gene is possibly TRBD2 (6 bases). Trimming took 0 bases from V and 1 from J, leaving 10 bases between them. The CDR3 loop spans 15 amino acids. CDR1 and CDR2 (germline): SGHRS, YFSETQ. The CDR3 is CASSLEVAAQETQYF. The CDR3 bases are TGCGCCAGCAGCTTGGAAGTAGCGGCCCAAGAGACCCAGTACTTC.

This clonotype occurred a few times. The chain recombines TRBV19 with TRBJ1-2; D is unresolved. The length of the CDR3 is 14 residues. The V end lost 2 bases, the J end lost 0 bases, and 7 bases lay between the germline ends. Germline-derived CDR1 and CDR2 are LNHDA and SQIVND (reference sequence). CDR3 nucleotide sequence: TGTGCCAGTAGTATAAGGTCCTCTAACTATGGCTACACCTTC. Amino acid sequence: CASSIRSSNYGYTF. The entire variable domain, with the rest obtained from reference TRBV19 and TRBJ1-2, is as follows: DGGITQSPKYLFRKEGQNVTLSCEQNLNHDAMYWYRQDPGQGLRLIYYSQIVNDFQKGDIAEGYSVSREKKESFPLTVTSAQKNPTAFYLCASSIRSSNYGYTFGSGTRLTVV.

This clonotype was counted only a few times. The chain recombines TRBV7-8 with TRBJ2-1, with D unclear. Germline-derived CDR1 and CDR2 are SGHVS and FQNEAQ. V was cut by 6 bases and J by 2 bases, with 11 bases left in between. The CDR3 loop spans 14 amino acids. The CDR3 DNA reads TGTGCCAGCAGGGAGCTTTCTGCCTACAATGAGCAGTTCTTC. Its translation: CASRELSAYNEQFF.

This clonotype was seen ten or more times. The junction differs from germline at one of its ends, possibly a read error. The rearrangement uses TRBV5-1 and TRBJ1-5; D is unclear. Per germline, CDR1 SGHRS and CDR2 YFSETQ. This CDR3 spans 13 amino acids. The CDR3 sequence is CASSFGSNQPQHF. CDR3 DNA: TGTGCCAGCAGTTTTGGTAGCAATCAGCCCCAGCATTTT.

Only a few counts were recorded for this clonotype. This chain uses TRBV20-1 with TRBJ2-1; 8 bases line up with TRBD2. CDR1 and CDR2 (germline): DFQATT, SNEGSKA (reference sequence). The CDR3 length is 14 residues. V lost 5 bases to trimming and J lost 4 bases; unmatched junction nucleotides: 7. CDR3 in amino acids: CSAVSGIGYNEQFF. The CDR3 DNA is TGCAGTGCTGTTAGCGGGATAGGGTACAATGAGCAGTTCTTC.

The CDR3 region is CASSLLRAGGYEQYF. The DNA of the CDR3 is TGTGCCAGCAGTTTACTTCGGGCAGGGGGCTACGAGCAGTACTTC. The V gene is TRBV12-3 or TRBV12-4, the J gene TRBJ2-7, with 7 bases aligning to TRBD1. This CDR3 has 15 residues. Trimming cost V 2 bases and J 3 bases; bases outside gene matches: 7.

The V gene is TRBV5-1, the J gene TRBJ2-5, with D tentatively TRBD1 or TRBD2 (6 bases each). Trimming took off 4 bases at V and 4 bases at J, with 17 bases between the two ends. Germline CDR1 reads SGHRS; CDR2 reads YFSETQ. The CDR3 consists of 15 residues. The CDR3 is CASSPDVGGRETQYF. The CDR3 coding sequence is TGCGCCAGCAGCCCCGACGTAGGGGGGCGAGAGACCCAGTACTTC.

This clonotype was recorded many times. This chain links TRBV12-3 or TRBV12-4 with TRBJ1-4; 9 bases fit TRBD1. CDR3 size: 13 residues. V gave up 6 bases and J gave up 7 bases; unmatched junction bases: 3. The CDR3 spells CASRGQGREKLFF. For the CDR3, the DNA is TGTGCCAGCAGGGGACAGGGACGTGAAAAACTGTTTTTT.

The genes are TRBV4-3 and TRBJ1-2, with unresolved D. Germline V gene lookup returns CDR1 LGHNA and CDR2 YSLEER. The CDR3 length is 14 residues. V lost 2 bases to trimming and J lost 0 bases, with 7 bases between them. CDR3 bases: TGCGCCAGCAGCCAATGGAGCGCTAACTATGGCTACACCTTC. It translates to CASSQWSANYGYTF.

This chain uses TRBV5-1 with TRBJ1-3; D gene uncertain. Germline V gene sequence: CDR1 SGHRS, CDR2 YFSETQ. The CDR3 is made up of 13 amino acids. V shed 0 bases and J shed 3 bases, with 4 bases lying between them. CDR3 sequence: CASSLGDGNTIYF. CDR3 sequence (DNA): TGCGCCAGCAGCTTGGGCGATGGAAACACCATATATTTT.